Listed here are 10 T cell receptor beta chains from one sample, sequenced in a study of blood T cell repertoires in COVID-19. Only in-frame clones appear in the TCRdb table, and some are missing; sequencing was by immunoSEQ multiplex PCR. Of around 140,000 clones listed, roughly 90% were seen once; the top ten hold 4%. Input material: PBMCs or T cells enriched from blood (not recorded which). The source is a woman aged 40 to 50 who had been exposed to COVID-19.

The J gene is TRBJ1-4, the V gene TRBV28; no reliable D call. Germline assignment: CDR1 MDHEN and CDR2 SYDVKM. The CDR3 extends over 12 amino acids. The ends were cut back, 5 bases at V and 8 bases at J, with 9 bases in the middle. The CDR3 DNA reads TGTGCCAGCAGTAGCCGCGTAGAAAAACTGTTTTTT. It specifies CASSSRVEKLFF.

The rearrangement joins TRBV19 to TRBJ2-7, with D unresolved. Per germline, CDR1 LNHDA and CDR2 SQIVND (reference sequence). Trimming took off 5 bases at V and 3 bases at J, with 8 bases between the two ends. The CDR3 has 12 amino acids. CDR3 sequence reads: CASSAANYEQYF. As DNA, the CDR3 is TGTGCCAGTAGTGCAGCGAACTACGAGCAGTACTTC.

This chain uses TRBV24-1 with TRBJ2-2, with TRBD1 as a possible D gene (6 bases). The ends were cut back, 6 bases at V and 1 base at J, with 14 bases in the middle. This CDR3 spans 16 amino acids. Germline values: CDR1 KGHDR, CDR2 SFDVKD. The CDR3 spells CATSTAGTQNTGELFF. CDR3 DNA: TGTGCCACCAGTACCGCCGGGACACAGAACACCGGGGAGCTGTTTTTT.

To note about this clone: A read error may account for a junction end that differs from germline. V is TRBV24-1 and J is TRBJ1-2; TRBD1 agrees at 8 bases. The CDR3 is 12 residues long. Germline V gene data show CDR1 as KGHDR and CDR2 as SFDVKD. The CDR3: CATSDGGQVYSF. The CDR3 DNA sequence: TGTGCCACCAGTGATGGGGGACAGGTCTACTCGTTC.

This chain joins TRBV27 and TRBJ2-7; D possibly corresponds to TRBD1 (7 bases). Germline values: CDR1 MNHEY, CDR2 SMNVEV (reference sequence). V gave up 5 bases and J gave up 4 bases, with 21 bases separating them. The CDR3 is made up of 16 amino acids. Here the CDR3 reads CASSPRTGRGPYEQYF. The CDR3, as DNA: TGTGCCAGCAGTCCAAGGACAGGTCGGGGGCCATACGAGCAGTACTTC.

The table lists this clone with a count of one. This rearrangement joins TRBV9 to TRBJ2-3; possibly TRBD2 for D (6 bases). The CDR3 length is 17 residues. The germline CDR1 and CDR2 sequences are SGDLS and YYNGEE. V lost 0 bases and J 0 bases, leaving 14 bases between the germline ends. CDR3 in DNA: TGTGCCAGCAGCGTAGATTTTGGTGGGGGGAGCACAGATACGCAGTATTTT. It encodes CASSVDFGGGSTDTQYF.

This chain uses TRBV28 with TRBJ1-1; weak D call: TRBD1 (5 bases). There are 18 residues in the CDR3. The ends were cut back, 8 bases at V and 4 bases at J, with 29 bases in the middle. Germline V gene data show CDR1 as MDHEN and CDR2 as SYDVKM. In DNA form, the CDR3 reads TGTGCCAGCCATATCGGGGGGTCCAAGGGTGTATTAGGCACTGAAGCTTTCTTT. It yields the protein CASHIGGSKGVLGTEAFF.

This clone appeared a few times. This chain connects TRBV6-6 to TRBJ1-2; a weak D match, TRBD1 (6 bases). This CDR3 contains 15 residues. Germline loops: CDR1 MNHNY, CDR2 SVGAGI (reference sequence). V was cut by 5 bases and J by 4 bases, with 17 bases left in between. The chain's CDR3 is CASSNRTGMVYGYTF. As DNA, the CDR3 is TGTGCCAGCAGTAACCGTACAGGGATGGTCTATGGCTACACCTTC.

The rearrangement joins TRBV9 to TRBJ2-1, with TRBD2 matching over 8 bases. In germline, CDR1 is SGDLS, CDR2 YYNGEE. V trimming: 3 bases; J trimming: 8 bases; junction bases outside the gene matches: 13. The CDR3 sequence is 16 residues long. The CDR3 is CASSAPQAGDFDEQFF. The DNA of the CDR3 is TGTGCCAGCAGCGCCCCCCAAGCGGGAGATTTCGATGAGCAGTTCTTC.

The chain uses TRBV21-1 and TRBJ2-2; the D call in the table, TRBD2, was not verified against the DNA. TRBV21-1 has pseudogene status. The length of the CDR3 is 16 residues. The CDR3: CASGLASGSGTGELFF. CDR3 DNA: TGTGCCAGCGGACTTGCCAGCGGGAGTGGCACCGGGGAGCTGTTTTTT.